This T cell receptor (beta chain) was identified in a study of long-term antiretroviral therapy in people with HIV. Of note for this clone: The antigen is undetermined. One end of the junction fails to match germline, which may point to a read error.

Version v3.0 of the immunoSEQ assay ran at survey level. The assay was immunoSEQ multiplex PCR, and TCRdb's table has in-frame clones only and misses some. The table lists 17,000 or so clones, over 70% of them singletons, with roughly 15% in the top ten. Findings and limits, study-wide: In HIV, the repertoires covered a tighter span of CDR3 lengths than in controls. Pre-ART expanded clones dominated the repertoire at every time point. Although diversity increased after ART, it remained lower than in transplant donor controls.

The V gene's germline CDR1 is LGHNA and CDR2 YSLEER. The length of the CDR3 is 14 residues. This chain links TRBV4-3 with TRBJ2-1; 9 nucleotides line up with TRBD2. Here the sequenced sample was unsorted PBMCs, taken 1.2 years before starting antiretroviral therapy. The TCR was taken from a man aged 30 to 39 with HIV. The CDR3, as DNA: TGCGCCAGCAGTCAAGTAGCGGGAGCGAATGAGCAGTTCTTC. Translating it yields CASSQVAGANEQFF.